The 20 T cell receptor beta chains listed next were all sequenced from one sample in a study of shared clonotypes between healthy human individuals. The method was immunoSEQ multiplex PCR; TCRdb's version includes in-frame clones alone and lacks a portion of them. The sample has over a million clones, roughly 96% seen once. Specimen: naive CD4+ T cells sorted from blood. Regarding subset: CD45RA+ positively selected. All receptors come from a man aged 25 to 45 in good health.

This sequence joins TRBV19 and TRBJ1-2, with D hard to call. Trimming took 5 bases from V and 0 from J, leaving 7 bases between them. The CDR3 length is 13 residues. CDR1 and CDR2 (germline): LNHDA, SQIVND (reference sequence). CDR3 in DNA: TGTGCCAGTAGTCTCCTTGCTAACTATGGCTACACCTTC. This codes for CASSLLANYGYTF.

The J gene is TRBJ2-3, the V gene TRBV5-5; D is unresolved. Germline loops: CDR1 SGHKS, CDR2 YYEKEE (reference sequence). CDR3 length equals 11 residues. With 2 bases removed from V and 2 bases from J, the gap between germline ends came to 0 bases. The CDR3 region has the DNA TGTGCCAGCAGCTTCACAGATACGCAGTATTTT. Translating it yields CASSFTDTQYF. Full variable domain (missing parts from reference TRBV5-5 and TRBJ2-3): DAGVTQSPTHLIKTRGQQVTLRCSPISGHKSVSWYQQVLGQGPQFIFQYYEKEERGRGNFPDRFSARQFPNYSSELNVNALLLGDSALYLCASSFTDTQYFGPGTRLTVL.

CDR3 loop: CASSSRVRETQYF. For the CDR3, the DNA is TGTGCCAGCAGCTCCAGGGTTCGGGAGACCCAGTACTTC. The V and J genes are TRBV7-8 and TRBJ2-5; TRBD1 is a possible D gene (5 bases). Germline V gene lookup returns CDR1 SGHVS and CDR2 FQNEAQ. V was clipped by 4 bases and J by 5 bases, with 11 bases between them. CDR3 length equals 13 residues.

The chain is built from TRBV9 and TRBJ2-1; no clear D. The CDR3 contains 15 residues. Per germline, CDR1 SGDLS and CDR2 YYNGEE. V shed 0 bases and J shed 0 bases, with 7 bases lying between them. The CDR3 bases are TGTGCCAGCAGCGTAGGACCTAACTCCTACAATGAGCAGTTCTTC. This translates into CASSVGPNSYNEQFF.

This clone was detected only once. V usage is TRBV7-8 and J usage is TRBJ1-5; D not certain. The CDR3 covers 13 residues. Germline assignment: CDR1 SGHVS and CDR2 FQNEAQ. V shed 1 base and J shed 11 bases, with 12 bases lying between them. Here the CDR3 DNA reads TGTGCCAGCAGCTTAGACGACCGGCCGGCCCAGCATTTT. Protein product: CASSLDDRPAQHF.

The gene calls are TRBV10-2 and TRBJ1-1; weak D call: TRBD1 (5 bases). The CDR3 extends over 15 amino acids. Germline V gene data show CDR1 as WSHSY and CDR2 as SAAADI. The ends were cut back, 6 bases at V and 1 base at J, with 15 bases in the middle. The CDR3 sequence is CASRATWGRNTEAFF. The CDR3 nucleotides are TGCGCCAGCAGGGCAACATGGGGACGGAACACTGAAGCTTTCTTT.

V and J are TRBV19 and TRBJ2-3, with 9 bases aligning to TRBD1. The CDR3 has 18 amino acids. Germline V lookup: CDR1 LNHDA, CDR2 SQIVND (reference sequence). V lost 3 bases, J lost 6 bases, and 16 bases stayed unmatched. This CDR3 is CASSMATPRDRVTDTQYF. CDR3 sequence (DNA): TGTGCCAGTAGTATGGCTACTCCACGGGACAGGGTCACCGATACGCAGTATTTT.

The chain links TRBV30 to TRBJ2-2; D gene unclear. Trimming removed 4 bases from V and 6 bases from J, with 6 bases in between. The CDR3 loop spans 11 amino acids. Germline V gene data show CDR1 as GTSNPN and CDR2 as SVGIG (reference sequence). CDR3 sequence reads: CAWTWAGELFF. The CDR3 DNA reads TGTGCCTGGACTTGGGCCGGGGAGCTGTTTTTT.

The chain joins TRBV19 to TRBJ2-1; 13 bases align to TRBD2. Germline V CDR1 and CDR2: LNHDA, SQIVND (reference sequence). The CDR3 sequence is 18 residues long. Trimming took 5 bases from V and 9 from J; bases not matched to a gene: 16. CDR3 loop: CASSPRLAGGASGGEQFF. CDR3 DNA sequence: TGTGCCAGTAGTCCCCGACTAGCGGGGGGCGCTTCGGGAGGTGAGCAGTTCTTC. The full variable domain, with the rest looked up from reference TRBV19 and TRBJ2-1, is DGGITQSPKYLFRKEGQNVTLSCEQNLNHDAMYWYRQDPGQGLRLIYYSQIVNDFQKGDIAEGYSVSREKKESFPLTVTSAQKNPTAFYLCASSPRLAGGASGGEQFFGPGTRLTVL.

The rearrangement links TRBV11-2 to TRBJ2-7, with a weak D call TRBD2 (6 bases). V lost 2 bases and J 2 bases, leaving 19 bases between the germline ends. Germline V gene sequence: CDR1 SGHAT, CDR2 FQNNGV. The CDR3 loop spans 17 amino acids. The DNA of the CDR3 is TGTGCCAGCAGCTTAAGAAGGTCGGGACTTGGCCCCTACGAGCAGTACTTC. Its translation: CASSLRRSGLGPYEQYF.

V usage is TRBV28 and J usage is TRBJ1-5; the match to TRBD1 covers 7 bases. V gave up 9 bases and J gave up 2 bases; unmatched junction bases: 13. Germline assignment: CDR1 MDHEN and CDR2 SYDVKM. CDR3 length: 16 residues. The CDR3 DNA is TGTGCCAGTAAGACACAGGGGAATCGGGGCAATCAGCCCCAGCATTTT. Its protein product is CASKTQGNRGNQPQHF.

The chain combines TRBV6-1 with TRBJ1-1, with 8 bases aligning to TRBD1. Germline V gene lookup returns CDR1 MNHNS and CDR2 SASEGT. After removal of 5 bases from V and 1 base from J, the junction contained 6 bases not matched to a gene. The CDR3 has 15 residues. CDR3 DNA: TGTGCCAGCAGTAGGGGGACAGGCCGGAACACTGAAGCTTTCTTT. It yields the protein CASSRGTGRNTEAFF.

The V and J genes are TRBV7-2 and TRBJ1-5; D is unresolved. Germline lookup yields CDR1 SGHTA and CDR2 FQGNSA. The CDR3 runs 13 residues. V was pared by 3 bases and J by 4 bases, with 7 bases between. CDR3 sequence (DNA): TGTGCCAGCAGCTTTCAGGAAAATCAGCCCCAGCATTTT. This encodes CASSFQENQPQHF.

This rearrangement joins TRBV7-2 to TRBJ2-1; D call uncertain. Germline V gives CDR1 SGHTA, CDR2 FQGNSA. CDR3 length: 13 amino acids. Deletions cut 2 bases from V and 5 bases from J, with 7 bases between. CDR3 nucleotides: TGTGCCAGCAGCTTATATATCCACAATGAGCAGTTCTTC. This sequence encodes CASSLYIHNEQFF.

The rearrangement uses TRBV2 and TRBJ1-1; D may be TRBD1 (6 bases). CDR3 length: 13 residues. CDR1 is SNHLY and CDR2 is FYNNEI in the germline V gene. Trimming pared 10 bases from V and 3 bases from J, leaving 15 bases between. DNA of the CDR3: TGTGCCACTCAACGAGGGGGGGACACTGAAGCTTTCTTT. This translates into CATQRGGDTEAFF.

This chain joins TRBV6-5 and TRBJ2-5; TRBD2 might be the D (7 bases). Trimming removed 3 bases at V and 7 bases at J, with 21 bases between. Per germline, CDR1 MNHEY and CDR2 SVGAGI. This CDR3 region has 16 residues. This CDR3 reads CASSYSGGGSRGTQYF. The CDR3 DNA reads TGTGCCAGCAGTTATTCCGGGGGCGGGAGTCGGGGGACCCAGTACTTC.

The chain is built from TRBV5-4 and TRBJ2-1, with 8 bases that match TRBD2. Germline values: CDR1 SGHNT, CDR2 YYREEE (reference sequence). The V segment lost 1 base and the J segment 7 bases; nucleotides outside the gene matches: 7. There are 15 residues in the CDR3. CDR3 bases: TGTGCCAGCAGCTTGCGGGCGGGAGGTGCTAATGAGCAGTTCTTC. Translating it yields CASSLRAGGANEQFF.

V gene TRBV6-1 combines with J gene TRBJ1-4, with D possibly matching TRBD1 (5 bases). From germline, CDR1 is MNHNS and CDR2 SASEGT. This CDR3 spans 13 amino acids. The V end was cut by 11 bases, the J end by 3 bases, with 13 bases between. DNA of the CDR3: TGTGCCTGTCAGCGGGGCCCTAATGAAAAACTGTTTTTT. This codes for CACQRGPNEKLFF.

The chain joins TRBV9 to TRBJ2-2, with 8 positions matching TRBD2. The CDR3 is 18 residues long. Unmatched junction bases numbered 14, after V lost 1 base and J lost 6 bases. Germline CDR1 is SGDLS and CDR2 is YYNGEE. The DNA for the CDR3 is TGTGCCAGCAGCGTAAGTTCAGGCGGGAGGCTGGTGGCCGGGGAGCTGTTTTTT. Translation gives CASSVSSGGRLVAGELFF.

The genes are TRBV2 and TRBJ2-1; 7 positions agree with TRBD2. Germline CDR1 reads SNHLY; CDR2 reads FYNNEI. The CDR3 runs 17 residues. The ends lost 7 bases at V and 4 bases at J; junction bases unmatched: 16. In DNA, the CDR3 is TGTGCCAGCACGAGTGAGGCTAGCGGCCCTCTATACAATGAGCAGTTCTTC. Protein: CASTSEASGPLYNEQFF.